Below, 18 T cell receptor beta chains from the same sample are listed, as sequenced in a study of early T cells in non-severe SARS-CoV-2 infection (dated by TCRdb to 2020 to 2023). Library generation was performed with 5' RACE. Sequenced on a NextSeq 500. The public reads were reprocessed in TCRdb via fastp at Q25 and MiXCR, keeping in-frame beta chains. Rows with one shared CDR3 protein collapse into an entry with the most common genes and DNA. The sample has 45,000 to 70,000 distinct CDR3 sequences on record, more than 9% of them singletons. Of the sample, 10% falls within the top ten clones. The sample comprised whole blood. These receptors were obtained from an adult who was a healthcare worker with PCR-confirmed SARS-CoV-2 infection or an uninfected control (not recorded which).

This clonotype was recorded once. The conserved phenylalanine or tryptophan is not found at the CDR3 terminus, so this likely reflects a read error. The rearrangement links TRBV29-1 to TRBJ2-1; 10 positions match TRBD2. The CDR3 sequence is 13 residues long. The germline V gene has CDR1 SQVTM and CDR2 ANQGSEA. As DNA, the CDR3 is TGTAGCGATAGCGGGGGGACCTACAATGAGCAGTTCTAC. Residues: CSDSGGTYNEQFY.

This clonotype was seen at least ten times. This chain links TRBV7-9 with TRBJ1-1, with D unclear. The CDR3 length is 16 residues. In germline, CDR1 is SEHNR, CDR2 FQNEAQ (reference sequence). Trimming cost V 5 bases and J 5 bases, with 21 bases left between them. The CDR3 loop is CASSPSTKGVGTEAFF. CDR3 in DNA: TGTGCCAGCAGCCCCTCGACTAAGGGCGTTGGGACTGAAGCTTTCTTT.

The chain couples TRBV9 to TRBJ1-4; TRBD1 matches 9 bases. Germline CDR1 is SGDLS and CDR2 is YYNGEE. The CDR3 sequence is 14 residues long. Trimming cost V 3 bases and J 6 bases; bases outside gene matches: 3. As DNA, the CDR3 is TGTGCCAGCAGCGAGGGACAGGGCTATGAAAAACTGTTTTTT. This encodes CASSEGQGYEKLFF.

This CDR3 reads CAISPRDGGEAFF. In DNA form, the CDR3 reads TGTGCCATCAGCCCCAGGGACGGGGGTGAAGCTTTCTTT. This sequence joins TRBV10-3 and TRBJ1-1; possible D gene TRBD1, 5 bases. The V end was cut by 6 bases, the J end by 7 bases, with 15 bases between. CDR3 length: 13 residues. In germline, CDR1 is ENHRY, CDR2 SYGVKD.

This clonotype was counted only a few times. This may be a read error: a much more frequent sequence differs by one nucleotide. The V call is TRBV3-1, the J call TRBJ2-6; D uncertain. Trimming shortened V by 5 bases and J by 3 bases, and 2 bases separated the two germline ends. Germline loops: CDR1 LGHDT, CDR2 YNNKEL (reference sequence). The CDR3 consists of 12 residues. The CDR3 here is CASSYGANVLTF. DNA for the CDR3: TGTGCCAGCAGCTATGGGGCCAACGTCCTGACTTTC.

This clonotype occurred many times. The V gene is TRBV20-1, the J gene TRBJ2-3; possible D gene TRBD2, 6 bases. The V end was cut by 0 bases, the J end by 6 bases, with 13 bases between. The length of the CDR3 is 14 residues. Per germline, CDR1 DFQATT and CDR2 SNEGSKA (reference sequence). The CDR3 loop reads CSARDSGGLDTQYF. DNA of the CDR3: TGCAGTGCTAGAGATTCCGGGGGATTGGATACGCAGTATTTT.

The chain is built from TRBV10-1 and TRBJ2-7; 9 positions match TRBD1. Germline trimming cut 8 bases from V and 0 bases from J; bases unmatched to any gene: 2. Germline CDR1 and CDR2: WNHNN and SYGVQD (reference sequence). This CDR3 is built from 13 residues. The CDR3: CASAGQGSYEQYF. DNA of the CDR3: TGCGCCAGCGCGGGACAGGGCTCCTACGAGCAGTACTTC.

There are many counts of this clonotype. The CDR3 nucleotides read TGTGCCAGCAGCCAAGGTGGGAACAACGAGCAGTACTTC. Its protein is CASSQGGNNEQYF. This chain uses TRBV3-1 with TRBJ2-7; no clear D. Trimming pared 1 base from V and 5 bases from J, leaving 9 bases between. Germline-derived CDR1 and CDR2 are LGHDT and YNNKEL (reference sequence). This CDR3 has 13 amino acids.

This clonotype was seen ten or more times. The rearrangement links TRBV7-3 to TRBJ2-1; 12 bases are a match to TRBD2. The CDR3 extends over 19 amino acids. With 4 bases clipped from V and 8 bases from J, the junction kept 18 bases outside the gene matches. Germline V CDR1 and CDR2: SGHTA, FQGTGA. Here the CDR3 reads CASSSLTSGRLSGVDEQFF. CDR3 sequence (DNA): TGTGCCAGCAGCTCCCTCACTAGCGGGAGGCTGTCTGGTGTCGATGAGCAGTTCTTC. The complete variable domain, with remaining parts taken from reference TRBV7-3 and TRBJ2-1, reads GAGVSQTPSNKVTEKGKYVELRCDPISGHTALYWYRQSLGQGPEFLIYFQGTGAADDSGLPNDRFFAVRPEGSVSTLKIQRTERGDSAVYLCASSSLTSGRLSGVDEQFFGPGTRLTVL.

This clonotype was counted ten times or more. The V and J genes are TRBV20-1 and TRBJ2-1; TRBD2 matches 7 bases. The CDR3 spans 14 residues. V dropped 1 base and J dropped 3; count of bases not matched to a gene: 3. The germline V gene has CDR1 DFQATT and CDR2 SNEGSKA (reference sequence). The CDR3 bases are TGCAGTGCTAGAGGGAGCGGGGACTACAATGAGCAGTTCTTC. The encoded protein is CSARGSGDYNEQFF.

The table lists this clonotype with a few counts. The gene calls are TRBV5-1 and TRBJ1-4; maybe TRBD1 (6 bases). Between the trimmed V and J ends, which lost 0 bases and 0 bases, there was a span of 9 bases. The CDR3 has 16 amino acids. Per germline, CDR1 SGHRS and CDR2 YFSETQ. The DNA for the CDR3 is TGCGCCAGCAGCTTGGACAGGGCGGCAACTAATGAAAAACTGTTTTTT. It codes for CASSLDRAATNEKLFF.

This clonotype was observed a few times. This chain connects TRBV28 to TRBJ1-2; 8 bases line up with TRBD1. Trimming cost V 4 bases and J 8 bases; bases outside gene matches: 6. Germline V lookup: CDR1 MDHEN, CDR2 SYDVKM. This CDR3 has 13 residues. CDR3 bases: TGTGCCAGCAGTTCAGGACAGGGCCGGGGCTACACCTTC. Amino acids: CASSSGQGRGYTF.

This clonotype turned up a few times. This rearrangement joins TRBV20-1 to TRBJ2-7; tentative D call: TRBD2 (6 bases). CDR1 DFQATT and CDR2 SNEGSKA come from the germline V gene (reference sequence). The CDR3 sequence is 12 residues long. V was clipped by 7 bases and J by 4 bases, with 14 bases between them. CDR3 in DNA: TGCAGTGGCTCGCGGGGCTCGTACGAGCAGTACTTC. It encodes CSGSRGSYEQYF.

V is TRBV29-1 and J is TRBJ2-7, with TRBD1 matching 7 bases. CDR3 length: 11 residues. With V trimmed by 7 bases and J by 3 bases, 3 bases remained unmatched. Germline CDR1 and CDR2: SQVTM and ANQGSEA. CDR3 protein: CSAHRGYEQYF. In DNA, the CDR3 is TGCAGCGCCCACAGGGGCTACGAGCAGTACTTC.

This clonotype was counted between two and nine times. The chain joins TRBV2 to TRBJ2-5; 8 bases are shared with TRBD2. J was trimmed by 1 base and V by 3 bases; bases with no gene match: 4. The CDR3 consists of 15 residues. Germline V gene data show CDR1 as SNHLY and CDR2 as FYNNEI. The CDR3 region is CASSDSGKIQETQYF. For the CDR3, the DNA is TGTGCCAGCAGTGATAGCGGGAAGATCCAAGAGACCCAGTACTTC.

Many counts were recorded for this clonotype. The CDR3 DNA sequence: TGTGCCAGCAGCCAAGAGCGTAAAAACATTCAGTACTTC. It is translated as CASSQERKNIQYF. The rearrangement uses TRBV4-2 and TRBJ2-4; D remains ambiguous. This CDR3 has 13 amino acids. V dropped 0 bases and J dropped 4 bases, with 4 bases sitting between them. Germline V lookup: CDR1 LGHNA, CDR2 YNFKEQ.

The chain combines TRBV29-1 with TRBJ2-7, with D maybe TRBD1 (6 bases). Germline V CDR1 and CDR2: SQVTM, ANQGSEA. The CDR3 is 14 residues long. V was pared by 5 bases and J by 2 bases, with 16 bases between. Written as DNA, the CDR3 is TGCAGCGTTCGAAACCGGACAGCTACCTACGAGCAGTACTTC. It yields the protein CSVRNRTATYEQYF.

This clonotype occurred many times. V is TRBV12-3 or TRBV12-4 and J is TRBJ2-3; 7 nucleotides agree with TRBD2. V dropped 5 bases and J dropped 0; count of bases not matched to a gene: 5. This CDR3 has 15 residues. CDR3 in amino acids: CASSPLAASTDTQYF. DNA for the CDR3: TGTGCCAGCAGTCCGCTAGCGGCGAGCACAGATACGCAGTATTTT.